This T cell receptor beta chain was recovered during a study of response to subunit inactivated influenza vaccine. Regarding the study as a whole: It was suggested by the authors that few new T cells are recruited by each seasonal influenza vaccination.

Remarks on this clonotype: The antigen is unknown.

TCRdb itself ran the RT-PCR reads through MiXCR, one entry per CDR3 protein. The profile shows about 480,000 distinct CDR3 sequences, 25% of them singletons. The CDR3 has 15 amino acids. Germline-derived CDR1 and CDR2 are LGHNA and YNFKEQ. Trimming removed 0 bases at V and 0 bases at J, with 3 bases between. This receptor was taken from a man aged 45-65 years who received an inactivated influenza vaccine. The sequences come from CD4+ T cells sorted from PBMCs, collected approximately 5 days after vaccination. The chain uses TRBV4-2 and TRBJ2-6; D uncertain. The CDR3: CASSQEGSGANVLTF. The CDR3 DNA reads as TGTGCCAGCAGCCAAGAAGGCTCTGGGGCCAACGTCCTGACTTTC.